This T cell receptor (beta chain) came from a study of immune cell composition in non-small cell lung cancer. Across the study: Tumours were mainly lung adenocarcinoma or squamous cell carcinoma.

The method was immunoSEQ multiplex PCR; TCRdb's version includes in-frame clones alone and lacks a portion of them. The sample includes around 3,100 clones, roughly 82% of them seen just once. In this sample, this clone turned up a few times. Germline CDR1 is SGHTA and CDR2 is FQGNSA. With V trimmed by 5 bases and J by 8 bases, 6 bases remained unmatched. This CDR3 comprises 13 residues. The chain joins TRBV7-2 to TRBJ1-2; TRBD1 agrees at 9 bases. The sequencing sample was made of lung tumor tissue. The receptor was isolated from a human donor with non-small cell lung cancer. The CDR3 DNA reads TGTGCCAGCAGCCCTCGACAGGGGGTAGGCTACACCTTC. Protein: CASSPRQGVGYTF.